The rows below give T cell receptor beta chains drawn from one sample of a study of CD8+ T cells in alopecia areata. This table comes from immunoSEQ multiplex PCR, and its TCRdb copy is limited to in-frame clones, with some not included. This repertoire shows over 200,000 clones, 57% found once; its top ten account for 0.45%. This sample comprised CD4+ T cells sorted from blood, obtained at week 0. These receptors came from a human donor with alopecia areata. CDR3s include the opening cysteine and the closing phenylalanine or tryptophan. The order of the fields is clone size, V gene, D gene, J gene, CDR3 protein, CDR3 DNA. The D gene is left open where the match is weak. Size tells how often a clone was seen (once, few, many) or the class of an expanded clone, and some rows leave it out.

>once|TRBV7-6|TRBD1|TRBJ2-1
CASSSRGNEQFF
TGTGCCAGCAGCTCCAGGGGGAATGAGCAGTTCTTC
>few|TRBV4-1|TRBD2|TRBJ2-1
CASSSRLAGGQAEQFF
TGCGCCAGCAGCTCACGACTAGCGGGAGGACAGGCTGAGCAGTTCTTC
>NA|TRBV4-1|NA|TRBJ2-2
CASTPSGVSNTGELFF
TGCGCCAGCACCCCGAGTGGGGTCTCGAACACCGGGGAGCTGTTTTTT
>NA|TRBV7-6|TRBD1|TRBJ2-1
CASSWTGVYNEQFF
TGTGCCAGCAGCTGGACAGGGGTCTACAATGAGCAGTTCTTC
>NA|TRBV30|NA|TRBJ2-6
CAWSSGANVLTF
TGTGCCTGGAGCTCTGGGGCCAACGTCCTGACTTTC
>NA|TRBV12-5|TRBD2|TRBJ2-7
CASGLVFRLAGGPYYEQYF
TGTGCTAGTGGTTTGGTATTCCGGCTAGCGGGCGGACCTTACTACGAGCAGTACTTC
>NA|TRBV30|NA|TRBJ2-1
CAWSGSRYLSSYNEQFF
TGTGCCTGGAGTGGTTCCCGTTACCTAAGCTCCTACAATGAGCAGTTCTTC
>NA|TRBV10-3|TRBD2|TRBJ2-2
CAISDSGTSAIGELFF
TGTGCCATCAGTGATTCCGGGACTAGCGCGATCGGGGAGCTGTTTTTT
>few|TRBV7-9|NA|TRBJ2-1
CASSSFSGDTYNEQFF
TGTGCCAGCAGCTCATTCAGTGGGGATACCTACAATGAGCAGTTCTTC
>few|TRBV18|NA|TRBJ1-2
CASSPTDRGVYGYTF
TGTGCCAGCTCACCAACAGACCGGGGGGTCTATGGCTACACCTTC
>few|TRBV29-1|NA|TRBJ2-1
CSVANVHYEQFF
TGCAGCGTGGCTAACGTCCACTATGAGCAGTTCTTC
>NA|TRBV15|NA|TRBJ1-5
CATSRVGGNQPQHF
TGTGCCACCAGCCGAGTTGGGGGCAATCAGCCCCAGCATTTT
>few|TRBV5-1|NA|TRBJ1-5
CASSEGVGGLLPQHF
TGCGCCAGCAGCGAGGGCGTCGGGGGATTACTGCCCCAGCATTTT
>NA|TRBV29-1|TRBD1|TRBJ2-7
CSARGGQGADEQYF
TGCAGCGCAAGGGGAGGACAGGGGGCGGACGAGCAGTACTTC
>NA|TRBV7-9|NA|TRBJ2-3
CASSQDRASGTQYF
TGTGCCAGCAGCCAAGATAGGGCTTCGGGTACGCAGTATTTT
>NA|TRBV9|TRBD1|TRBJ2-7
CASSVTGGIGEQYF
TGTGCCAGCAGCGTGACAGGGGGGATCGGCGAGCAGTACTTC
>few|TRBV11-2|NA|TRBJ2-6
CASSPYRWGSGANVLTF
TGTGCCAGCAGCCCTTACCGGTGGGGATCCGGGGCCAACGTCCTGACTTTC
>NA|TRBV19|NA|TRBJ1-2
CASSPWDTRHGYTF
TGTGCCAGTAGTCCCTGGGACACCAGGCACGGCTACACCTTC
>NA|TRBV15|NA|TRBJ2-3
CATSVGYFSTDTQYF
TGTGCCACCAGCGTCGGTTATTTCAGCACAGATACGCAGTATTTT
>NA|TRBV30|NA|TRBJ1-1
CAWREGRLNTEAFF
TGTGCCTGGAGAGAGGGACGGCTGAACACTGAAGCTTTCTTT
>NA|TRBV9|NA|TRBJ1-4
CASRKSGRNNEKLFF
TGTGCCAGCAGGAAATCGGGACGGAACAATGAAAAACTGTTTTTT
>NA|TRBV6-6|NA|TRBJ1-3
CASSYYNSGNTIYF
TGTGCCAGCAGTTATTACAATTCTGGAAACACCATATATTTT
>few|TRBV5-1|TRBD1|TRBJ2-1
CASSSGQVFDEQFF
TGCGCCAGCAGCTCGGGACAGGTTTTCGATGAGCAGTTCTTC
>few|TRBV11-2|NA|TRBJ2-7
CASSLYGRLYF
TGTGCCAGCAGCTTATATGGGCGACTCTACTTC
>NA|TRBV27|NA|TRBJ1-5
CAMSLRPQGCNQPQHF
TGTGCCATGTCCCTGCGGCCCCAGGGTTGCAATCAGCCCCAGCATTTT
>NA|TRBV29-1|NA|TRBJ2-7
CSVSGSYLGEQYF
TGCAGCGTTTCGGGCAGCTACTTGGGCGAGCAGTACTTC
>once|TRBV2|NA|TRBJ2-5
CASRDNQETQYF
TGTGCCAGCAGGGACAACCAAGAGACCCAGTACTTC
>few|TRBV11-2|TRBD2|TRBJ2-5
CASRALAGTSGRETQYF
TGTGCCAGCAGGGCCCTGGCCGGGACTAGCGGTCGAGAGACCCAGTACTTC
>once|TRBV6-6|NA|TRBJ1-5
CASSSGKKGGNQPQHF
TGTGCCAGCAGTTCCGGTAAGAAGGGAGGAAATCAGCCCCAGCATTTT
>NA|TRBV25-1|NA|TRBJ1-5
CASSEYPSNQPQHF
TGTGCCAGCAGTGAATACCCGAGCAATCAGCCCCAGCATTTT
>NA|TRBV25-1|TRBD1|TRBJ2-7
CASSDLGQGRDEQYF
TGTGCCAGCAGTGACCTGGGACAGGGGCGGGACGAGCAGTACTTC